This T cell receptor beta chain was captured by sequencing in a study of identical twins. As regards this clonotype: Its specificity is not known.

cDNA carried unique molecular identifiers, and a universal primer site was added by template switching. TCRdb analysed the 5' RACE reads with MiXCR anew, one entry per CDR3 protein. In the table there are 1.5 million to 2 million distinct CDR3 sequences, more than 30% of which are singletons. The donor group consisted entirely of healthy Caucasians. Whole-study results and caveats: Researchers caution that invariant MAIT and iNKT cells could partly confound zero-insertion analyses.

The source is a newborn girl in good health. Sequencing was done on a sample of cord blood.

DNA for the CDR3: TGTGCCAGCAGTGAAAGGCTACAGCTATACGGCTACACCTTC. As protein: CASSERLQLYGYTF. The chain is built from TRBV6-1 and TRBJ1-2; D gene ambiguous. Deletions cut 2 bases from V and 8 bases from J, with 15 bases between. The CDR3 contains 14 residues. Germline CDR1 is MNHNS and CDR2 is SASEGT.